This TCR beta chain is from a study of shared clonotypes between healthy human individuals. Study-level results: Only blood samples were collected, and tissue repertoires likely differ.

Recent acute infections and vaccinations were absent in the healthy HIV-negative adult donors. Only a few counts were recorded for this clone. Its cognate antigen is unknown. Genomic DNA per cell subset filled all wells of several immunoSEQ plates. In the original workflow: ImmunoSEQ only sent back junction sequences with no quality scores, so filtering was done differently. Repertoires were generated with immunoSEQ multiplex PCR, while TCRdb's copy carries only in-frame clones and drops some. Clonal size and the V and J genes are those of that table, whereas D and trimming came from the DNA. The sample gives a few million clones, 92% of which show up once; more than 0.35% is in the top ten. The V end lost 6 bases, the J end lost 3 bases, and 8 bases lay between the germline ends. Per the germline V gene, CDR1 is DFQATT and CDR2 is SNEGSKA (reference sequence). This CDR3 has 11 residues.

Sequencing was done on a sample of naive CD4+ T cells from PBMCs. This sample's subset: CD45RA+ positively selected. The chain carries TRBV20-1 and TRBJ1-1; D not resolved. The clonotype comes from a man aged 18 to 30 in good health. Some clones in this sample may be carry-over from other donors' samples. DNA of the CDR3: TGCAGTGCACATACCGACACTGAAGCTTTCTTT. It is translated as CSAHTDTEAFF.